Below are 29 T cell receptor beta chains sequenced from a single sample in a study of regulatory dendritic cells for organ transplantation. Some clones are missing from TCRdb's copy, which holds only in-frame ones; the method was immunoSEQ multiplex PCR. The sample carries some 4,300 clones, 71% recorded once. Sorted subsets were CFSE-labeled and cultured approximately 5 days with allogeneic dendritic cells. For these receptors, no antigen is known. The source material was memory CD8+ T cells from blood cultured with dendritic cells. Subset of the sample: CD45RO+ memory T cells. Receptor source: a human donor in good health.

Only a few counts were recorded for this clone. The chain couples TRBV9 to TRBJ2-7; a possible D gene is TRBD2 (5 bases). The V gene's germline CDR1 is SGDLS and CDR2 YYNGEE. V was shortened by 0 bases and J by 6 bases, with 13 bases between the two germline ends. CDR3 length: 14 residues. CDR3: CASSVGRSGFEQYF. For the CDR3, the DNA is TGTGCCAGCAGCGTAGGTCGTTCGGGATTCGAGCAGTACTTC.

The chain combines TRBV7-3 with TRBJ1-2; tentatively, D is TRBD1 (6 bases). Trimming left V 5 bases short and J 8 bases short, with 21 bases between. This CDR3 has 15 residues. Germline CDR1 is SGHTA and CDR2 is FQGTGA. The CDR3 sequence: CASSPSHTGFVGYTF. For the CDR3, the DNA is TGTGCCAGCAGCCCATCCCATACAGGGTTTGTGGGCTACACCTTC.

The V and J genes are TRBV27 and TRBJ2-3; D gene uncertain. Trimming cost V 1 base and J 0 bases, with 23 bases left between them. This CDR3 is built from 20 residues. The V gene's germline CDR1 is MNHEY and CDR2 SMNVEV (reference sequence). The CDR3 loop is CASSLWSPFMLRKSTDTQYF. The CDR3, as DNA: TGTGCCAGCAGTTTATGGTCCCCCTTTATGCTTAGAAAGAGCACAGATACGCAGTATTTT.

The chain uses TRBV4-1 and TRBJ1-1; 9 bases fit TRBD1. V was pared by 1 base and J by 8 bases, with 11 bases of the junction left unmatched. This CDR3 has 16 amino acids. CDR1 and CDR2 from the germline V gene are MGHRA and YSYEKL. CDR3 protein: CASSQVQDRGEREAFF. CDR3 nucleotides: TGCGCCAGCAGCCAAGTACAGGACAGGGGAGAAAGGGAAGCTTTCTTT.

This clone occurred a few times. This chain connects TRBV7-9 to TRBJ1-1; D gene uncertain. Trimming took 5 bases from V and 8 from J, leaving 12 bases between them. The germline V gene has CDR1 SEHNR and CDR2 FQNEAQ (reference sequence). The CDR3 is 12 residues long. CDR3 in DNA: TGTGCCAGCAGCCGTGACGGAATAGAAGCTTTCTTT. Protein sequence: CASSRDGIEAFF.

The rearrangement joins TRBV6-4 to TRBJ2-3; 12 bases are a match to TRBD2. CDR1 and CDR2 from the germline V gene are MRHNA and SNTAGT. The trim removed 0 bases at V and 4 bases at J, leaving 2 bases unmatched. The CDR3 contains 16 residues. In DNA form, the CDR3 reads TGTGCCAGCAGTGACTCCCTAGCGGGGGGGCCAGATACGCAGTATTTT. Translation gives CASSDSLAGGPDTQYF.

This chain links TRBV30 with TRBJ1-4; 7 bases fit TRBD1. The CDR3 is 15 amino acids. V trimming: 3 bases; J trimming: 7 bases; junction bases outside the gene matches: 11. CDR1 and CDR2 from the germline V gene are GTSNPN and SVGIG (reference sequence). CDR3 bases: TGTGCCTGGAGAGGACGACAGGGTAACGGTGAAAAACTGTTTTTT. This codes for CAWRGRQGNGEKLFF.

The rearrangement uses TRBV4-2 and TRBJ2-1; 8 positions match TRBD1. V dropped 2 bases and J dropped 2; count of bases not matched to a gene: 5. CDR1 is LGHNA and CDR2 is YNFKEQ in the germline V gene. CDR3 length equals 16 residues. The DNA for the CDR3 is TGTGCCAGCAGCCAACAGGACAGGGATGCCTACAATGAGCAGTTCTTC. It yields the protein CASSQQDRDAYNEQFF.

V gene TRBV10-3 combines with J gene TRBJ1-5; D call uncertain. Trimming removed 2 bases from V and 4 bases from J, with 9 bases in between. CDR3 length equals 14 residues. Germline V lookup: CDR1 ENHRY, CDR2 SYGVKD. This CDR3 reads CAISEGGANQPQHF. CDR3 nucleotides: TGTGCCATCAGTGAGGGAGGAGCGAATCAGCCCCAGCATTTT.

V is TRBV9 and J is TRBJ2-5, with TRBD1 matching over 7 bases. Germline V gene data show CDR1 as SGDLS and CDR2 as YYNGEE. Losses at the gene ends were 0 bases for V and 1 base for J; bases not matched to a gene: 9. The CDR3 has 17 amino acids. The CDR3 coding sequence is TGTGCCAGCAGCGTAGGTCATTACAGGGGTCCCCAAGAGACCCAGTACTTC. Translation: CASSVGHYRGPQETQYF.

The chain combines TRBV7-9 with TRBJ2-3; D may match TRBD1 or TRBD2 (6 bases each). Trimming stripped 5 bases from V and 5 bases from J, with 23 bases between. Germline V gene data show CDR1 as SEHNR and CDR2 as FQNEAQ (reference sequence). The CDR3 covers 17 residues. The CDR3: CASSLLIGGPGGDTQYF. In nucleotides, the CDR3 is TGTGCCAGCAGCCTATTAATCGGGGGCCCAGGAGGAGATACGCAGTATTTT.

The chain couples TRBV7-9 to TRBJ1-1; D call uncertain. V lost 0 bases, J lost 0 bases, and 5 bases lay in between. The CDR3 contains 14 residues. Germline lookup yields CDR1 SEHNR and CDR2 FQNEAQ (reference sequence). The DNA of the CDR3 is TGTGCCAGCAGCTTAGCAGTGATGAACACTGAAGCTTTCTTT. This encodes CASSLAVMNTEAFF.

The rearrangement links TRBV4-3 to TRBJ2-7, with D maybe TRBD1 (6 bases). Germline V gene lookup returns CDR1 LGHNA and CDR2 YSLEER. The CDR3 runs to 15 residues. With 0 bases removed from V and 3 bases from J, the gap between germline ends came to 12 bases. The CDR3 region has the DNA TGCGCCAGCAGCCAAGAGCAGCAGGGGAGCTACGAGCAGTACTTC. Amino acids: CASSQEQQGSYEQYF.

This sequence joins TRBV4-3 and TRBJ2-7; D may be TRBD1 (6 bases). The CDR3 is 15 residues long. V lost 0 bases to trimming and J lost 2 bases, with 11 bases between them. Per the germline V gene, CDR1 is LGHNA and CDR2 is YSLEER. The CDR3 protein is CASSQDWTEPYEQYF. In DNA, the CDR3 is TGCGCCAGCAGCCAAGACTGGACAGAGCCCTACGAGCAGTACTTC.

The CDR3 is CSVERASGKGRDYGYTF. The CDR3 DNA follows: TGCAGCGTTGAAAGGGCTTCGGGGAAGGGAAGGGACTATGGCTACACCTTC. V usage is TRBV29-1 and J usage is TRBJ1-2; D is unresolved. Germline V gives CDR1 SQVTM, CDR2 ANQGSEA. The CDR3 consists of 17 residues. The V and J ends lost 2 bases and 3 bases respectively, with 22 bases between them.

The CDR3 DNA reads as TGTGCCAGTAGTTTCGGCAATGCCTACAATGAGCAGTTCTTC. Residues: CASSFGNAYNEQFF. The J gene is TRBJ2-1, the V gene TRBV19; D gene ambiguous. Germline lookup yields CDR1 LNHDA and CDR2 SQIVND (reference sequence). The CDR3 sequence is 14 residues long. V was clipped by 5 bases and J by 2 bases, with 10 bases between them.

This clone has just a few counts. DNA for the CDR3: TGTGCCAGCAGGGACAGGGTATATGGCTACACCTTC. This encodes CASRDRVYGYTF. The chain combines TRBV9 with TRBJ1-2; TRBD1 agrees at 8 bases. V was clipped by 5 bases and J by 5 bases; unmatched bases: 2. Germline loops: CDR1 SGDLS, CDR2 YYNGEE. The CDR3 length is 12 residues.

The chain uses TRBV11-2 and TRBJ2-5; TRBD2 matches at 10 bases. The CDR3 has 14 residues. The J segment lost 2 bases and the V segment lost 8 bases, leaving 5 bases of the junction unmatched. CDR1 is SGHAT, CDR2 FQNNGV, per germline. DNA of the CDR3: TGTGCCAGCGCAACTAGCGGGGCACAAGAGACCCAGTACTTC. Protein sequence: CASATSGAQETQYF.

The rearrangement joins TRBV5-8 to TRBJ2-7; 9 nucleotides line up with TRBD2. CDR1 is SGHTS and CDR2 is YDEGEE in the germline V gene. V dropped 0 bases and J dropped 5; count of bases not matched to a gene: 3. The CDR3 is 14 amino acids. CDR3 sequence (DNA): TGTGCCAGCAGCTTGGGTTCTAGCGGGGACGAGCAGTACTTC. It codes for CASSLGSSGDEQYF.

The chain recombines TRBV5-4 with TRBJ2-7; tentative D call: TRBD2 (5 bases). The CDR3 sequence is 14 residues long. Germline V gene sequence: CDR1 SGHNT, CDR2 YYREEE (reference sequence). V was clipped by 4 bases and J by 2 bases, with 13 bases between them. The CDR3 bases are TGTGCCAGCAGCAAAGACTACTCACCCTACGAGCAGTACTTC. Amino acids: CASSKDYSPYEQYF.

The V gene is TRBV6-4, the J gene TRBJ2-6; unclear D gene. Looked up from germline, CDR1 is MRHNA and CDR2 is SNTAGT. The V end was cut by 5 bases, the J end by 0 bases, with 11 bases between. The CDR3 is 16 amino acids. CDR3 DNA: TGTGCCAGCAGTCCTCGGGCCAACTCTGGGGCCAACGTCCTGACTTTC. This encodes CASSPRANSGANVLTF.

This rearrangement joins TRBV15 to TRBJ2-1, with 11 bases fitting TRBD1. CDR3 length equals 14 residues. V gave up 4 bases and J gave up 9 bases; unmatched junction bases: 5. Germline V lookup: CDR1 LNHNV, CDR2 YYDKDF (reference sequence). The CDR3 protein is CATSISGQGAEQFF. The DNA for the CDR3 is TGTGCCACCAGCATATCCGGACAGGGGGCTGAGCAGTTCTTC. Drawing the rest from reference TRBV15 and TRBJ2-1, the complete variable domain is DAMVIQNPRYQVTQFGKPVTLSCSQTLNHNVMYWYQQKSSQAPKLLFHYYDKDFNNEADTPDNFQSRRPNTSFCFLDIRSPGLGDTAMYLCATSISGQGAEQFFGPGTRLTVL.

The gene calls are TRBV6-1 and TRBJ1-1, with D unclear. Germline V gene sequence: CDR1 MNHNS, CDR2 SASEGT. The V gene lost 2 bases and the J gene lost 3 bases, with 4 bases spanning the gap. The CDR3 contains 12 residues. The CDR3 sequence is CASSEQYTEAFF. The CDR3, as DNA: TGTGCCAGCAGTGAACAGTACACTGAAGCTTTCTTT.

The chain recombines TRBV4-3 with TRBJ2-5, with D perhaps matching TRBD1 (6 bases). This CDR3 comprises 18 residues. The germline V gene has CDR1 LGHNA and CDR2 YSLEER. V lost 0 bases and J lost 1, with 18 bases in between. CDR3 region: CASSQDWVTGTTQETQYF. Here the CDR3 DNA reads TGCGCCAGCAGCCAAGATTGGGTGACCGGGACAACCCAAGAGACCCAGTACTTC.

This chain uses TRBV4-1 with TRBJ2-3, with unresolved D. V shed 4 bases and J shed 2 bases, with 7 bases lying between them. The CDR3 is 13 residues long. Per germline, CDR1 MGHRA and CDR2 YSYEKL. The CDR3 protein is CASSPPSTDTQYF. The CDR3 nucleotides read TGCGCCAGCAGCCCTCCATCCACAGATACGCAGTATTTT.

The CDR3 protein is CASSFRRGGVYEQYF. CDR3 bases: TGTGCCAGCAGCTTCCGCAGGGGGGGCGTCTACGAGCAGTACTTC. The chain joins TRBV5-5 to TRBJ2-7; D is perhaps TRBD1 or TRBD2 (7 bases each). Germline V gene data show CDR1 as SGHKS and CDR2 as YYEKEE (reference sequence). Trimming stripped 2 bases from V and 3 bases from J, with 15 bases between. This CDR3 region has 15 residues. The whole variable domain, filled in from reference TRBV5-5 and TRBJ2-7, reads DAGVTQSPTHLIKTRGQQVTLRCSPISGHKSVSWYQQVLGQGPQFIFQYYEKEERGRGNFPDRFSARQFPNYSSELNVNALLLGDSALYLCASSFRRGGVYEQYFGPGTRLTVT.

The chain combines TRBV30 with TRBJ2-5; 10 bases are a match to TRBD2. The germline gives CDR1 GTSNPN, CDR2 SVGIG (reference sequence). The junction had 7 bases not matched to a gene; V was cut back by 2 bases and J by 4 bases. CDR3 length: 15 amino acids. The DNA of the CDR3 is TGTGCCTGGAGTTCCGTAGCGGGGGGAGGAGAGACCCAGTACTTC. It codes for CAWSSVAGGGETQYF.

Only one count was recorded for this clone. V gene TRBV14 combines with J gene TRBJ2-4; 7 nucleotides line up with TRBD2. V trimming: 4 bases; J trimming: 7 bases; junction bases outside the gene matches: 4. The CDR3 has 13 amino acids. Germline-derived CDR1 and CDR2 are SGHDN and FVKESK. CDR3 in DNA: TGTGCCAGCAGCCCGGGGGGACCCAACATTCAGTACTTC. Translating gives CASSPGGPNIQYF. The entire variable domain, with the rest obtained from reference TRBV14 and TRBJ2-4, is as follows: EAGVTQFPSHSVIEKGQTVTLRCDPISGHDNLYWYRRVMGKEIKFLLHFVKESKQDESGMPNNRFLAERTGGTYSTLKVQPAELEDSGVYFCASSPGGPNIQYFGAGTRLSVL.

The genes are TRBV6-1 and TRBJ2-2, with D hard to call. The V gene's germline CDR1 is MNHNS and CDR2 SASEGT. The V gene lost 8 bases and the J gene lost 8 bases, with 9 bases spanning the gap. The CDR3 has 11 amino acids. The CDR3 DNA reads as TGTGCCAGCCACCCCGGAGGGGAGCTGTTTTTT. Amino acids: CASHPGGELFF.